Below, 15 T cell receptor beta chains from the same sample are listed, as sequenced in a study of post-analysis software for immune sequencing data. Findings and caveats of the study: Relative to controls, patients had about five TRBV segments at higher frequency, with TRBV5-6, TRBV5-1 and TRBV20-1 among these.

These TCRs' antigens remain unknown. The library was made from cDNA and included unique molecular identifiers. One entry per CDR3 protein results from TCRdb running MiXCR on the PCR reads. This table has hundreds of thousands of distinct CDR3 sequences, approximately 53% appearing once. The sequencing sample was made of blood. These receptors were obtained from a girl aged 10-17 years with multiple sclerosis.

The chain carries TRBV5-1 and TRBJ2-1; 7 nucleotides agree with TRBD1. Germline assignment: CDR1 SGHRS and CDR2 YFSETQ. The CDR3 covers 13 residues. The ends lost 1 base at V and 13 bases at J; junction bases unmatched: 8. CDR3 residues: CASSLTGEETQFF. CDR3 DNA sequence: TGCGCCAGCAGCTTGACAGGGGAAGAGACCCAGTTCTTC.

The chain links TRBV27 to TRBJ2-7, with a tentative D call TRBD2 (6 bases). Germline assignment: CDR1 MNHEY and CDR2 SMNVEV (reference sequence). The V and J ends lost 5 bases and 4 bases respectively, with 15 bases between them. CDR3 size: 14 residues. The CDR3 DNA is TGTGCCAGCAGTGCGACTAGATCCCCATACGAGCAGTACTTC. The encoded protein is CASSATRSPYEQYF.

There are a few counts of this clonotype. The V call is TRBV5-1, the J call TRBJ2-7, with a tentative D call TRBD1 (6 bases). This CDR3 contains 13 residues. Germline values: CDR1 SGHRS, CDR2 YFSETQ. V was clipped by 3 bases and J by 4 bases, with 11 bases between them. The CDR3 DNA is TGCGCCAGCAGCTCCCTGGACAGATACGAGCAGTACTTC. Translation: CASSSLDRYEQYF.

The J gene is TRBJ2-7, the V gene TRBV12-3 or TRBV12-4; tentative D call: TRBD1 (6 bases). Trimming removed 0 bases from V and 0 bases from J, with 18 bases in between. The CDR3 is made up of 18 amino acids. The CDR3 is CASSLAPWTVFSSYEQYF. The CDR3 region has the DNA TGTGCCAGCAGTTTAGCGCCTTGGACAGTTTTTTCCTCCTACGAGCAGTACTTC.

V gene TRBV5-1 combines with J gene TRBJ2-5; D ambiguous. The CDR3 length is 14 residues. Trimming shortened V by 0 bases and J by 7 bases, and 13 bases separated the two germline ends. The germline V gene encodes CDR1 SGHRS and CDR2 YFSETQ. CDR3 amino acids: CASSLEAQQVTQYF. The CDR3 nucleotides are TGCGCCAGCAGCTTGGAGGCACAGCAGGTGACCCAGTACTTC.

The CDR3 protein is CASSKTSGRDGEQFF. In nucleotides, the CDR3 is TGCGCCAGCAGCAAGACTAGCGGGAGGGACGGTGAGCAGTTCTTC. The chain carries TRBV5-1 and TRBJ2-1, with TRBD2 matching over 14 bases. The germline gives CDR1 SGHRS, CDR2 YFSETQ. CDR3 length: 15 amino acids. The junction had 6 bases not matched to a gene; V was cut back by 4 bases and J by 9 bases.

This clonotype was seen a handful of times. V is TRBV20-1 and J is TRBJ2-1, with 7 bases that match TRBD2. V lost 2 bases, J lost 4 bases, and 8 bases stayed unmatched. Germline assignment: CDR1 DFQATT and CDR2 SNEGSKA (reference sequence). CDR3 length: 15 amino acids. CDR3 in DNA: TGCAGTGCTAGACCCCGGGGAGGGGCGTACAATGAGCAGTTCTTC. Its protein is CSARPRGGAYNEQFF.

The genes are TRBV5-1 and TRBJ2-4; D is possibly TRBD1 (5 bases). CDR1 SGHRS and CDR2 YFSETQ come from the germline V gene. CDR3 length: 14 residues. Trimming cost V 0 bases and J 9 bases, with 13 bases left between them. The CDR3 nucleotides read TGCGCCAGCAGCTTGGCAGGGTCCTTAGGCATTCAGTACTTC. Protein: CASSLAGSLGIQYF. The whole variable domain, filled in from reference TRBV5-1 and TRBJ2-4, reads KAGVTQTPRYLIKTRGQQVTLSCSPISGHRSVSWYQQTPGQGLQFLFEYFSETQRNKGNFPGRFSGRQFSNSRSEMNVSTLELGDSALYLCASSLAGSLGIQYFGAGTRLSVL.

The table lists this clonotype with many counts. The CDR3 here is CSVESYNEQFF. CDR3 in DNA: TGCAGCGTTGAAAGCTACAATGAGCAGTTCTTC. The chain joins TRBV29-1 to TRBJ2-1; D uncertain. The CDR3 totals 11 residues. Trimming pared 2 bases from V and 3 bases from J, leaving 2 bases between. Germline V gene lookup returns CDR1 SQVTM and CDR2 ANQGSEA.

Comments on this clonotype: The junction departs from the called germline gene at one end, perhaps through a read error. V and J are TRBV5-4 and TRBJ2-6; D is ambiguous. The V gene's germline CDR1 is SGHNT and CDR2 YYREEE (reference sequence). CDR3 length equals 15 residues. Written as DNA, the CDR3 is TGTGCCAACAGCTTGGAAGCGACAGGGGCCAACGTCCTGACTTTC. Its translation is CANSLEATGANVLTF.

The chain links TRBV7-9 to TRBJ2-3; no reliable D call. The V end was cut by 2 bases, the J end by 0 bases, with 6 bases between. The CDR3 runs to 14 residues. The germline gives CDR1 SEHNR, CDR2 FQNEAQ (reference sequence). The CDR3 DNA follows: TGTGCCAGCAGCTTACTTCCCAGCACAGATACGCAGTATTTT. It codes for CASSLLPSTDTQYF.

The chain is built from TRBV7-9 and TRBJ2-5; perhaps TRBD1 as D (6 bases). V was shortened by 6 bases and J by 2 bases, with 13 bases between the two germline ends. CDR3 size: 14 residues. Germline V gene lookup returns CDR1 SEHNR and CDR2 FQNEAQ (reference sequence). The CDR3 bases are TGTGCCAGCAGAACGGACAGTACTCAAGAGACCCAGTACTTC. The encoded protein is CASRTDSTQETQYF.

The CDR3, as DNA: TGTGCCAGCAGCGTAACGGAGGGACCTACGCAAGAGACCCAGTACTTC. Translated, it gives CASSVTEGPTQETQYF. The rearrangement joins TRBV9 to TRBJ2-5; weak D call: TRBD2 (6 bases). V lost 1 base to trimming and J lost 2 bases, with 15 bases between them. The CDR3 consists of 16 residues. From germline, CDR1 is SGDLS and CDR2 YYNGEE.

The chain has TRBV20-1 and TRBJ2-1; 8 nucleotides align to TRBD2. V was pared by 4 bases and J by 4 bases, with 6 bases of the junction left unmatched. The germline V gene has CDR1 DFQATT and CDR2 SNEGSKA (reference sequence). The CDR3 contains 14 residues. CDR3 in amino acids: CSAKTTGGYNEQFF. The CDR3, as DNA: TGCAGTGCTAAGACAACGGGAGGGTACAATGAGCAGTTCTTC.

The chain is built from TRBV10-2 and TRBJ2-1; 10 positions match TRBD2. The CDR3 is 18 residues long. V was clipped by 2 bases and J by 10 bases; unmatched bases: 17. CDR1 and CDR2 from the germline V gene are WSHSY and SAAADI. In nucleotides, the CDR3 is TGCGCCAGCAGTGAGCTGGTAAGACTAGCGGGTGATGCCCGCGAGCAGTTCTTC. Its protein is CASSELVRLAGDAREQFF.